This passage covers 27 T cell receptor beta chains from one sample sequenced in a study of PD-1 blockade in classical Hodgkin lymphoma. Sequencing used immunoSEQ multiplex PCR; TCRdb keeps in-frame clones, though not all of them. The table records fewer than 70,000 clones, about 88% of them present only once. Brentuximab vedotin exposure varied among the patients, all of whom had relapsed after autologous stem cell transplantation. This specimen was peripheral blood mononuclear cells (PBMCs), taken before the second cycle of nivolumab. These receptors were obtained from a human donor with classical Hodgkin lymphoma.

The chain links TRBV28 to TRBJ1-1; D is uncertain. The CDR3 has 10 amino acids. V dropped 8 bases and J dropped 8 bases, with 9 bases sitting between them. Per the germline V gene, CDR1 is MDHEN and CDR2 is SYDVKM. Here the CDR3 DNA reads TGTGCCAGCCAGGAGGCGGAAGCTTTCTTT. This codes for CASQEAEAFF.

CDR3 amino acids: CASSLGAGGEQPQHF. The CDR3 bases are TGCGCCAGCAGCTTGGGGGCAGGGGGCGAACAGCCCCAGCATTTT. The rearrangement uses TRBV5-1 and TRBJ1-5; 8 bases align to TRBD1. This CDR3 has 15 amino acids. CDR1 and CDR2 (germline): SGHRS, YFSETQ. The ends lost 0 bases at V and 7 bases at J; junction bases unmatched: 6.

This clone was detected once. This chain connects TRBV6-5 to TRBJ2-3, with D unresolved. The CDR3 is 14 amino acids. The V gene lost 2 bases and the J gene lost 2 bases, with 8 bases spanning the gap. Germline CDR1 is MNHEY and CDR2 is SVGAGI. The CDR3 DNA reads as TGTGCCAGCAGTTACGGGGTAGCCACAGATACGCAGTATTTT. It codes for CASSYGVATDTQYF.

The chain recombines TRBV5-1 with TRBJ2-2; D may be TRBD1 (7 bases). The V gene's germline CDR1 is SGHRS and CDR2 YFSETQ. V was trimmed by 5 bases and J by 2 bases, leaving 10 bases between them. There are 14 residues in the CDR3. The CDR3 loop is CASRRDRNTGELFF. The CDR3 bases are TGCGCCAGCAGGCGGGACAGAAACACCGGGGAGCTGTTTTTT.

The chain uses TRBV7-9 and TRBJ1-1; D remains unclear. Per the germline V gene, CDR1 is SEHNR and CDR2 is FQNEAQ (reference sequence). This CDR3 contains 13 residues. Trimming removed 5 bases at V and 4 bases at J, with 11 bases between. The CDR3 DNA is TGTGCCAGCAGCCAAAGGGTGGCCACTGAAGCTTTCTTT. Amino acid sequence: CASSQRVATEAFF.

V usage is TRBV5-6 and J usage is TRBJ2-1; 7 positions match TRBD2. CDR1 is SGHDT and CDR2 is YYEEEE in the germline V gene. V lost 0 bases, J lost 1 base, and 7 bases stayed unmatched. This CDR3 spans 17 amino acids. In DNA, the CDR3 is TGTGCCAGCAGCTTGGAACCGGGACTACGGTCCTACAATGAGCAGTTCTTC. Translated: CASSLEPGLRSYNEQFF.

V usage is TRBV2 and J usage is TRBJ1-5, with a weak D call TRBD1 (5 bases). Germline loops: CDR1 SNHLY, CDR2 FYNNEI. Trimming left V 4 bases short and J 2 bases short, with 12 bases between. The CDR3 is 15 amino acids. The CDR3 is CASSVSRGGNQPQHF. CDR3 bases: TGTGCCAGCAGTGTTTCGAGGGGCGGCAATCAGCCCCAGCATTTT.

The rearrangement links TRBV7-9 to TRBJ1-2, with 8 bases lining up with TRBD1. Trimming removed 10 bases from V and 6 bases from J; junction bases left unmatched: 7. Germline V lookup: CDR1 SEHNR, CDR2 FQNEAQ (reference sequence). The CDR3 has 12 amino acids. The CDR3 DNA reads as TGTGCCACCAACAGGGGGGCGGATGGCTACACCTTC. Encoded protein: CATNRGADGYTF.

The CDR3 region has the DNA TGTGCCAGCAGCAGCCAAGGTTCCACCTCCTACGAGCAGTACTTC. Residues: CASSSQGSTSYEQYF. This chain uses TRBV6-6 with TRBJ2-7; no firm D call. The germline V gene has CDR1 MNHNY and CDR2 SVGAGI (reference sequence). The CDR3 sequence is 15 residues long. Trimming removed 6 bases at V and 0 bases at J, with 15 bases between.

The rearrangement joins TRBV4-1 to TRBJ2-5; D not resolved. This CDR3 spans 14 amino acids. V was pared by 3 bases and J by 5 bases, with 13 bases between. CDR1 MGHRA and CDR2 YSYEKL come from the germline V gene. In DNA, the CDR3 is TGCGCCAGCAGCCAGATTTCCGCCATGGAGACCCAGTACTTC. Protein product: CASSQISAMETQYF.

This clone has only one observation. The chain combines TRBV6-4 with TRBJ2-3, with TRBD2 as a possible D gene (5 bases). The CDR3 contains 15 residues. Per the germline V gene, CDR1 is MRHNA and CDR2 is SNTAGT. V was pared by 3 bases and J by 4 bases, with 14 bases between. In DNA form, the CDR3 reads TGTGCCAGCAGTGAACAGAGCGGATCCTCAGATACGCAGTATTTT. Its translation is CASSEQSGSSDTQYF.

This chain connects TRBV13 to TRBJ2-2, with D maybe TRBD1 (7 bases). Germline values: CDR1 PRHDT, CDR2 FYEKMQ (reference sequence). Trimming shortened V by 1 base and J by 5 bases, and 14 bases separated the two germline ends. CDR3 length: 16 amino acids. CDR3 residues: CASSLAGGPVTGELFF. CDR3 DNA sequence: TGTGCCAGCAGCTTAGCAGGGGGGCCTGTGACCGGGGAGCTGTTTTTT.

The chain employs TRBV11-3 and TRBJ1-5, with a weak D call TRBD1 (5 bases). Germline values: CDR1 SGHNT, CDR2 YENEEA. V lost 3 bases and J 1 base, leaving 22 bases between the germline ends. This CDR3 comprises 19 residues. The CDR3 DNA reads TGTGCCAGCAGCTTCGATCTTCGGAGGGGAACAGAGAGCAATCAGCCCCAGCATTTT. It specifies CASSFDLRRGTESNQPQHF.

This clone has only one observation. The V gene is TRBV7-9, the J gene TRBJ1-1; D uncertain. V lost 8 bases and J lost 0, with 10 bases in between. The CDR3 is 13 residues long. Germline CDR1 reads SEHNR; CDR2 reads FQNEAQ (reference sequence). CDR3: CASLPQMNTEAFF. CDR3 nucleotide sequence: TGTGCCAGCCTCCCACAGATGAACACTGAAGCTTTCTTT.

This chain uses TRBV7-9 with TRBJ2-5, with TRBD1 as a possible D gene (6 bases). The J call may be wrong; the DNA end is better matched by TRBJ2-7. CDR1 is SEHNR, CDR2 FQNEAQ, per germline (reference sequence). The CDR3 has 13 amino acids. The CDR3 DNA sequence: TGTGCCAGCAGCTTCCCAGGGGCAAACGAGCAGTACTTC. It translates to CASSFPGANEQYF.

The chain carries TRBV5-1 and TRBJ1-1; 9 bases line up with TRBD1. Looked up from germline, CDR1 is SGHRS and CDR2 is YFSETQ. Trimming cost V 2 bases and J 1 base; bases outside gene matches: 3. The CDR3 spans 15 residues. CDR3: CASSLQGAQNTEAFF. CDR3 DNA sequence: TGCGCCAGCAGCTTACAGGGGGCTCAGAACACTGAAGCTTTCTTT.

CDR3: CASSHRDREYQPQHF. CDR3 nucleotide sequence: TGTGCCAGCAGTCACCGGGACAGGGAATATCAGCCCCAGCATTTT. The chain uses TRBV2 and TRBJ1-5, with 9 bases that match TRBD1. V lost 5 bases and J lost 5; bases outside the gene matches: 7. This CDR3 comprises 15 residues. From germline, CDR1 is SNHLY and CDR2 FYNNEI.

This chain connects TRBV19 to TRBJ2-2; 8 bases align to TRBD1. The length of the CDR3 is 17 residues. Germline CDR1 LNHDA, CDR2 SQIVND (reference sequence). The junction had 5 bases not matched to a gene; V was cut back by 0 bases and J by 2 bases. The CDR3 coding sequence is TGTGCCAGTAGTATAGAGCCGGGACAGGAAAACACCGGGGAGCTGTTTTTT. Translated: CASSIEPGQENTGELFF. Looking up the rest from reference TRBV19 and TRBJ2-2 gives the full variable domain: DGGITQSPKYLFRKEGQNVTLSCEQNLNHDAMYWYRQDPGQGLRLIYYSQIVNDFQKGDIAEGYSVSREKKESFPLTVTSAQKNPTAFYLCASSIEPGQENTGELFFGEGSRLTVL.

This sequence joins TRBV2 and TRBJ2-7, with TRBD1 matching 8 bases. The germline V gene encodes CDR1 SNHLY and CDR2 FYNNEI. V lost 3 bases and J lost 2; bases outside the gene matches: 3. The CDR3 loop spans 14 amino acids. The CDR3 coding sequence is TGTGCCAGCAGTGACAGGGGGCGCCCCTACGAGCAGTACTTC. Translation gives CASSDRGRPYEQYF.

CDR3 coding DNA: TGTGCCAGCGCACTACCCGGGGAGCTGTTTTTT. Translation: CASALPGELFF. This rearrangement joins TRBV6-1 to TRBJ2-2; D is uncertain. The V end lost 8 bases, the J end lost 6 bases, and 7 bases lay between the germline ends. Germline V CDR1 and CDR2: MNHNS, SASEGT. There are 11 residues in the CDR3.

The CDR3 here is CASPGPRGTDTQYF. The CDR3 bases are TGTGCCAGCCCGGGGCCCCGGGGGACAGATACGCAGTATTTT. V usage is TRBV6-1 and J usage is TRBJ2-3, with D maybe TRBD2 (6 bases). CDR1 MNHNS and CDR2 SASEGT come from the germline V gene. This CDR3 is built from 14 residues. The V end lost 8 bases, the J end lost 3 bases, and 15 bases lay between the germline ends.

The gene calls are TRBV7-9 and TRBJ1-2; D is ambiguous. Germline lookup yields CDR1 SEHNR and CDR2 FQNEAQ (reference sequence). This CDR3 has 14 residues. The V end was cut by 1 base, the J end by 3 bases, with 9 bases between. CDR3 amino acids: CASSLGSTYYGYTF. CDR3 in DNA: TGTGCCAGCAGCTTAGGGAGTACTTACTATGGCTACACCTTC. Complete variable domain (other parts from reference TRBV7-9 and TRBJ1-2): DTGVSQNPRHKITKRGQNVTFRCDPISEHNRLYWYRQTLGQGPEFLTYFQNEAQLEKSRLLSDRFSAERPKGSFSTLEIQRTEQGDSAMYLCASSLGSTYYGYTFGSGTRLTVV.

V is TRBV6-5 and J is TRBJ1-6, with unresolved D. The germline CDR1 and CDR2 sequences are MNHEY and SVGAGI. This CDR3 is 15 amino acids long. Trimming left V 6 bases short and J 5 bases short, with 14 bases between. The DNA for the CDR3 is TGTGCCAGCAGGGGGTACACCTCAGATAATTCACCCCTCCACTTT. It codes for CASRGYTSDNSPLHF.

CDR3 loop: CASNHLETQVNTGELFF. The DNA of the CDR3 is TGTGCCAGCAACCATCTTGAAACACAGGTTAACACCGGGGAGCTGTTTTTT. The rearrangement joins TRBV5-6 to TRBJ2-2; D perhaps matches TRBD1 (5 bases). V was pared by 6 bases and J by 2 bases, with 20 bases between. Per germline, CDR1 SGHDT and CDR2 YYEEEE. The CDR3 has 17 residues.

The rearrangement links TRBV5-1 to TRBJ2-1; TRBD2 matches 10 bases. The CDR3 is 16 amino acids. The germline CDR1 and CDR2 sequences are SGHRS and YFSETQ. The V gene end was trimmed by 0 bases and the J gene end by 5 bases; junction bases not matched to a gene: 5. CDR3 residues: CASSLAPGLANNEQFF. In nucleotides, the CDR3 is TGCGCCAGCAGCTTGGCTCCGGGACTAGCGAACAATGAGCAGTTCTTC.

This chain uses TRBV5-1 with TRBJ1-3, with unresolved D. V lost 0 bases to trimming and J lost 3 bases, with 10 bases between them. The CDR3 has 15 amino acids. The germline CDR1 and CDR2 sequences are SGHRS and YFSETQ. CDR3 in DNA: TGCGCCAGCAGCTTGGCGTCAGGAGGTGGAAACACCATATATTTT. Translating gives CASSLASGGGNTIYF.

J is TRBJ1-6 and V is TRBV19; unclear D gene. V was cut by 8 bases and J by 6 bases, with 11 bases left in between. Germline assignment: CDR1 LNHDA and CDR2 SQIVND (reference sequence). The CDR3 length is 13 residues. The CDR3: CASSVAINSPLHF. CDR3 sequence (DNA): TGTGCCAGTTCGGTGGCGATTAATTCACCCCTCCACTTT.